This entry lists 10 T cell receptor beta chains sequenced from one sample in a study of cytomegalovirus exposure and HLA in healthy donors. 60 Vbeta and 13 Jbeta primers were used in PCR. The table came from immunoSEQ multiplex PCR; TCRdb's copy has only in-frame clones and leaves some out. The repertoire includes fewer than 200,000 clones, roughly 70% of them detected once, and about 2.5% sits in the top ten. Sequencing was done on a sample of PBMCs. These receptors were taken from a woman aged 40 to 49 in good health and CMV-seropositive.

The chain joins TRBV9 to TRBJ2-2; TRBD2 aligns across 14 bases. The CDR3 totals 16 residues. Trimming at V came to 3 bases and at J to 8 bases, leaving 6 bases not matched to a gene. Per the germline V gene, CDR1 is SGDLS and CDR2 is YYNGEE. The CDR3 sequence is CASSGGLAGGPGELFF. The CDR3 DNA is TGTGCCAGCAGCGGCGGACTAGCGGGAGGTCCTGGGGAGCTGTTTTTT. Looking up the rest from reference TRBV9 and TRBJ2-2 gives the full variable domain: DSGVTQTPKHLITATGQRVTLRCSPRSGDLSVYWYQQSLDQGLQFLIQYYNGEERAKGNILERFSAQQFPDLHSELNLSSLELGDSALYFCASSGGLAGGPGELFFGEGSRLTVL.

The V call is TRBV5-6, the J call TRBJ1-4; 10 bases align to TRBD1. Per the germline V gene, CDR1 is SGHDT and CDR2 is YYEEEE. The CDR3 has 16 residues. The trim removed 4 bases at V and 4 bases at J, leaving 7 bases unmatched. The CDR3 DNA is TGTGCCAGCAGCCCCGGGACAGGGGTCAATAATGAAAAACTGTTTTTT. This translates into CASSPGTGVNNEKLFF.

The V gene is TRBV9, the J gene TRBJ1-6; the match to TRBD1 covers 7 bases. The V gene end was trimmed by 0 bases and the J gene end by 5 bases; junction bases not matched to a gene: 2. This CDR3 comprises 15 residues. The V gene's germline CDR1 is SGDLS and CDR2 YYNGEE. The CDR3: CASSVGGTDNSPLHF. In DNA, the CDR3 is TGTGCCAGCAGCGTAGGTGGGACAGATAATTCACCCCTCCACTTT.

This clone has just a few counts. The J gene is TRBJ2-2, the V gene TRBV10-3; 7 nucleotides match TRBD1. Germline V gene lookup returns CDR1 ENHRY and CDR2 SYGVKD. V trimming: 4 bases; J trimming: 6 bases; junction bases outside the gene matches: 8. The CDR3 sequence is 15 residues long. The chain's CDR3 is CAISVEGATAGELFF. DNA for the CDR3: TGTGCCATCAGTGTAGAGGGGGCTACTGCCGGGGAGCTGTTTTTT.

This clone is a singleton in its sample. V is TRBV15 and J is TRBJ2-1; D perhaps matches TRBD2 (5 bases). Germline CDR1 LNHNV, CDR2 YYDKDF (reference sequence). CDR3 length: 13 amino acids. V lost 5 bases, J lost 5 bases, and 10 bases lay in between. The CDR3 spells CATSAGFDNEQFF. In DNA, the CDR3 is TGTGCCACCAGCGCGGGTTTCGACAATGAGCAGTTCTTC.

The chain uses TRBV19 and TRBJ2-3, with TRBD1 as a possible D gene (6 bases). The germline V gene has CDR1 LNHDA and CDR2 SQIVND (reference sequence). The CDR3 is made up of 17 amino acids. V lost 3 bases to trimming and J lost 2 bases, with 18 bases between them. CDR3 loop: CASSIRADRRATDTQYF. CDR3 sequence (DNA): TGTGCCAGTAGTATTCGTGCCGACAGGAGAGCCACAGATACGCAGTATTTT.

V and J are TRBV9 and TRBJ2-3; no reliable D call. CDR3 size: 16 residues. The V gene lost 0 bases and the J gene lost 0 bases, with 11 bases spanning the gap. Per the germline V gene, CDR1 is SGDLS and CDR2 is YYNGEE. CDR3 in DNA: TGTGCCAGCAGCGTAGTATCGCGGAGTAGCACAGATACGCAGTATTTT. Protein: CASSVVSRSSTDTQYF.

This sequence joins TRBV9 and TRBJ2-1, with D tentatively TRBD1 (6 bases). V lost 0 bases and J lost 4, with 11 bases in between. Germline values: CDR1 SGDLS, CDR2 YYNGEE. The CDR3 consists of 15 residues. As DNA, the CDR3 is TGTGCCAGCAGCGTAGATGGACAGCCATACAATGAGCAGTTCTTC. Protein: CASSVDGQPYNEQFF.

This chain connects TRBV18 to TRBJ2-7, with 7 bases matching TRBD1. V lost 3 bases, J lost 1 base, and 3 bases stayed unmatched. The CDR3 length is 14 residues. In germline, CDR1 is KGHSH, CDR2 LQKENI. Here the CDR3 reads CASSPGTESYEQYF. The CDR3 region has the DNA TGTGCCAGCTCACCTGGGACAGAGTCCTACGAGCAGTACTTC.

The CDR3, as DNA: TGTGCCACCAGCAGACCGGGACAGAGGGTTCGGACCTTC. Its protein is CATSRPGQRVRTF. The chain carries TRBV15 and TRBJ1-2; 7 bases agree with TRBD1. J was trimmed by 14 bases and V by 2 bases; bases with no gene match: 11. Per the germline V gene, CDR1 is LNHNV and CDR2 is YYDKDF (reference sequence). The CDR3 has 13 residues.